Included here is one T cell receptor (beta chain) sequence, with context. The antigen is unknown. CDR3 length: 13 amino acids. Germline V gene lookup returns CDR1 SNHLY and CDR2 FYNNEI. Trimming at V came to 6 bases and at J to 8 bases, leaving 7 bases not matched to a gene. This sample was taken from a study of OX40 agonist ivuxolimab in advanced cancers. Study details: From 23 to 79 years was the age range, with a mean of around 60 years, and 70% to 85% were male. Study results and caveats: Researchers did not determine the expanded peripheral T cells' antigen specificity.

At baseline, cycle 4 day 1, and cycle 7 day 1, blood was sampled. Sequenced by immunoSEQ multiplex PCR; TCRdb stores in-frame clones only, minus some. The sample comprises around 50,000 clones, roughly 77% of which are singletons, and 0.75% rests with the top ten. The source material was CD4+ or CD8+ T cells sorted from blood, sampled in a trial of the OX40 agonist ivuxolimab. This sequence was found in an adult with an advanced solid tumor such as melanoma, head and neck, liver or kidney cancer. This chain uses TRBV2 with TRBJ1-2; 9 bases are shared with TRBD1. This CDR3 is CASSANTGGGYTF. In nucleotides, the CDR3 is TGTGCCAGCAGCGCCAATACAGGGGGCGGCTACACCTTC.